The present TCR beta chain was sequenced within a study of cytomegalovirus exposure and HLA in healthy donors. PCR employed 60 Vbeta and 13 Jbeta primers. Authors' methods: Unique TCR beta chains totaled about 78 million in a later count, with roughly 10 million of them shared. Some clones are missing from TCRdb's copy, which holds only in-frame ones; the method was immunoSEQ multiplex PCR. Clone size and the V and J calls come from that table; the DNA yielded D and trimming. The sample shows 120,000 to 150,000 clones, almost 85% of them seen only once. The study's findings and limits: It is likely that the observed cluster of highly shared sequence variants was a sequencing artifact. Available immune exposure information was restricted to CMV serostatus only. Earlier analysis yielded a pattern in which most TCR beta V segments were productive about 90% or about 30% of the time.

CDR1 is ENHRY and CDR2 is SYGVKD in the germline V gene. V lost 0 bases, J lost 7 bases, and 15 bases lay in between. The length of the CDR3 is 16 residues. On this clone: Its specificity is not known.

J is TRBJ2-2 and V is TRBV10-3, with D unresolved. Sequenced material: PBMCs. The receptor was isolated from a middle-aged woman in good health and CMV-seronegative. The CDR3 sequence: CAISESAATSGGELFF. The CDR3 DNA is TGTGCCATCAGTGAGTCCGCCGCTACATCGGGCGGGGAGCTGTTTTTT.